The clone carrying this T cell receptor beta chain showed up just once. The antigen is unknown. This sample was included in a study of a mutant IDH1 vaccine in newly diagnosed glioma. Study summary: Vaccines began 4-6 weeks after radiotherapy alone, or with temozolomide cycles. Previous care, which was radiotherapy, temozolomide, or both, most often involved both.

As to time point: week 47, end of study. Alongside topical imiquimod, each dose of vaccine comprised 300 ug of mutant IDH1 20-mer peptide. Donors had new IDH1-mutant astrocytomas of WHO grade 3 or 4 (ATRX-lost). Assay used: immunoSEQ multiplex PCR; TCRdb lists only in-frame clones, some missing. The table records 45,000 to 55,000 clones, 84% of them present only once. The material sequenced was PBMCs, taken from a glioma patient whose treatment included an IDH1 peptide vaccine. The clonotype comes from a woman in her thirties with glioma. Some clones in this sample may be carry-over from other donors' samples.

The CDR3 sequence: CASSPPPGLARQETQYF. CDR3 bases: TGTGCCAGCTCACCCCCCCCGGGACTAGCGCGCCAAGAGACCCAGTACTTC. The chain joins TRBV18 to TRBJ2-5; the match to TRBD2 covers 10 bases. Unmatched junction bases numbered 8, after V lost 3 bases and J lost 1 base. The germline V gene encodes CDR1 KGHSH and CDR2 LQKENI. The CDR3 sequence is 17 residues long. Full variable domain (outside the CDR3, taken from reference TRBV18 and TRBJ2-5): NAGVMQNPRHLVRRRGQEARLRCSPMKGHSHVYWYRQLPEEGLKFMVYLQKENIIDESGMPKERFSAEFPKEGPSILRIQQVVRGDSAAYFCASSPPPGLARQETQYFGPGTRLLVL.